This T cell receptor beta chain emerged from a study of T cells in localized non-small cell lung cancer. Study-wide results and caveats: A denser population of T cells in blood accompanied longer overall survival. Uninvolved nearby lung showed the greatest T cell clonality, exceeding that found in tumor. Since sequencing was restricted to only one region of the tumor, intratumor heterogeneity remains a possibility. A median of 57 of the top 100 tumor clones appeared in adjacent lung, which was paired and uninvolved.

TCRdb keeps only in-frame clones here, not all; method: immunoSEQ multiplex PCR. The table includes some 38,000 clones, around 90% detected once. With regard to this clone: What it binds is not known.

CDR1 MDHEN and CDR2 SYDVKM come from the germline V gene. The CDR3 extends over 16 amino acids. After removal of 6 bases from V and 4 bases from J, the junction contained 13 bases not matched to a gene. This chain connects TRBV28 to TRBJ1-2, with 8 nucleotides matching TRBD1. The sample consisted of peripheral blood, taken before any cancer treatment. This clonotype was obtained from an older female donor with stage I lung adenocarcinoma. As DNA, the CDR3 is TGTGCCAGCAGCCCCACCGGGACAGGCCCGTTCTATGGCTACACCTTC. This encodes CASSPTGTGPFYGYTF.